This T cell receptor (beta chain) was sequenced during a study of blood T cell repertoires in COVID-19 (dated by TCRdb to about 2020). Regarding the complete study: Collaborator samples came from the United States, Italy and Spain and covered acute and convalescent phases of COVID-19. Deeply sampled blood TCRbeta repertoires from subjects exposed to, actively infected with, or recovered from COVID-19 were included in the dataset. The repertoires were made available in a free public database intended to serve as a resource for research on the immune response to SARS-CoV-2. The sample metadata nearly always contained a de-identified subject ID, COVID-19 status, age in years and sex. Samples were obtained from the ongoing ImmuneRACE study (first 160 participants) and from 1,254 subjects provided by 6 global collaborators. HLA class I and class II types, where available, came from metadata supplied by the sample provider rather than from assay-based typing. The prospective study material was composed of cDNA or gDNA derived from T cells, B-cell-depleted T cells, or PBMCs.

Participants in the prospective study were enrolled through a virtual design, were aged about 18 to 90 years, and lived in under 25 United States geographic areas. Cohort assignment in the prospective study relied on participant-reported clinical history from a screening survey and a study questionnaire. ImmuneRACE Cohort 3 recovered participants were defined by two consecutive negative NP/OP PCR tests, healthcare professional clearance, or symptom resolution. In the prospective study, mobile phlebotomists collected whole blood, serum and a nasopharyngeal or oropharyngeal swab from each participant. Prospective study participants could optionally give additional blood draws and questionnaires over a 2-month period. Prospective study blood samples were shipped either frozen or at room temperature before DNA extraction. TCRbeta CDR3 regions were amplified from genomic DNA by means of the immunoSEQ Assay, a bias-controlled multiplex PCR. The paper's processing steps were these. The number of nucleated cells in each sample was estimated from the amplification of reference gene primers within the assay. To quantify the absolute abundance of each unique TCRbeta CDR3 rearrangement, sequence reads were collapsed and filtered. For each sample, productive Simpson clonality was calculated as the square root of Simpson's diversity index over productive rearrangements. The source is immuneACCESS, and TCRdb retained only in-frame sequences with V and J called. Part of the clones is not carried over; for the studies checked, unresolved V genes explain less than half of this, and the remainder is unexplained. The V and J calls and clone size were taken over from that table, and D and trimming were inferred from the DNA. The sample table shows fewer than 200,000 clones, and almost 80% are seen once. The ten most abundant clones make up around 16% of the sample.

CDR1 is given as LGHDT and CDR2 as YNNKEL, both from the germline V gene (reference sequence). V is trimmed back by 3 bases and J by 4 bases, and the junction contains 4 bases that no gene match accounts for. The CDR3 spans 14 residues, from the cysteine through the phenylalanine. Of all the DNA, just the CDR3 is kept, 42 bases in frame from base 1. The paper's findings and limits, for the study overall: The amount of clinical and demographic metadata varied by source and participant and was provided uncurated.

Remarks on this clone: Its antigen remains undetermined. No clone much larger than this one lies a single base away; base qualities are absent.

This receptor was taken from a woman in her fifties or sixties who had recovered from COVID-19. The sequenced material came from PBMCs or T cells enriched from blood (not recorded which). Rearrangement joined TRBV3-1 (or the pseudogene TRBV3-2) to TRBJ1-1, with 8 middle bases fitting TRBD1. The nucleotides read TGTGCCAGCAGCCACAATCAGGGGGCCACTGAAGCTTTCTTT. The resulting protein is CASSHNQGATEAFF.